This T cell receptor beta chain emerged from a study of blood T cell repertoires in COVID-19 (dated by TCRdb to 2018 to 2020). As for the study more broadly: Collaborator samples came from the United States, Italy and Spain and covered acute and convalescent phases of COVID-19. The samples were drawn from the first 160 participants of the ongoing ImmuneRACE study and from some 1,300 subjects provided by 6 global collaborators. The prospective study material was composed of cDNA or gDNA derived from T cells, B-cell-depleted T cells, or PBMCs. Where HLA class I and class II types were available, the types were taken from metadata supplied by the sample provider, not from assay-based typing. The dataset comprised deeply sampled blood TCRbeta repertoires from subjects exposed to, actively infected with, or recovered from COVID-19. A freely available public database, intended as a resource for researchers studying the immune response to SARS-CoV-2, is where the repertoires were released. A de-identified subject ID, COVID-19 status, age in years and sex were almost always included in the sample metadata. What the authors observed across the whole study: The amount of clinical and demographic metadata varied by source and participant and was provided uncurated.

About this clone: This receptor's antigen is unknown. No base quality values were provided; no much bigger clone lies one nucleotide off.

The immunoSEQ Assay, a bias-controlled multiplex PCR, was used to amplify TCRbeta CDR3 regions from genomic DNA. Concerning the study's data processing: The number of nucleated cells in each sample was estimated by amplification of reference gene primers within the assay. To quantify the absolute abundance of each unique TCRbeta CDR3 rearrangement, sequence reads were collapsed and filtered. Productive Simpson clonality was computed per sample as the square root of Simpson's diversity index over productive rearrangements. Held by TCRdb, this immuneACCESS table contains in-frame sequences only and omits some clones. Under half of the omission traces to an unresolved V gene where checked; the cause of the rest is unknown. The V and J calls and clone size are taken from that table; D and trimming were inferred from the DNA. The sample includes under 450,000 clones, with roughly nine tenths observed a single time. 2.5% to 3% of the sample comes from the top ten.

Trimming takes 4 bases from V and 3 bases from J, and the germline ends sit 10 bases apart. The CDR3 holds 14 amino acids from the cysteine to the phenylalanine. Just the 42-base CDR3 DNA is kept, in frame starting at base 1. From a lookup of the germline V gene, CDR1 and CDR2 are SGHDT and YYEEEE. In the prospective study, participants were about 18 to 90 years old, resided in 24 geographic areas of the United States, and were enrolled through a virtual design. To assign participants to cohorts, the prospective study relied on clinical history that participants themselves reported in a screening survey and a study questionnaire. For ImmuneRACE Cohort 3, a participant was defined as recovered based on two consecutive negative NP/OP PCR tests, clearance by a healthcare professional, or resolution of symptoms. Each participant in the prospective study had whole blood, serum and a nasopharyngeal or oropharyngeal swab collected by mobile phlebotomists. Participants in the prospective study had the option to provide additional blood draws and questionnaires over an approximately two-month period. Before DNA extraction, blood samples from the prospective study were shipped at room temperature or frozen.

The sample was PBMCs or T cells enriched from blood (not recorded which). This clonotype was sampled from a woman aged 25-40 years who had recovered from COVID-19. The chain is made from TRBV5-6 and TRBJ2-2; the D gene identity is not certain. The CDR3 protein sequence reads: CASSTGYYTGELFF. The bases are TGTGCCAGCAGCACCGGTTACTACACCGGGGAGCTGTTTTTT.